This TCR beta chain was identified during a study of T cells in Graves' hyperthyroidism and ophthalmopathy. Study details: Peripheral blood was acquired at first diagnosis, ahead of any therapy whatsoever. Study results and caveats: Blood also showed most of the thyroid clonotypes that were expanded above 0.001. A 13 V-J model separated ophthalmopathy from stable hyperthyroidism.

Exclusion criteria comprised uncontrolled infection, other autoimmune disease, pregnancy or lactation. This clonotype was seen repeatedly, ten times or more. Its matching antigen is unknown. TCR beta CDR3 regions were amplified from RNA. Carried out on the TCR CDR3, a first-round RT-PCR used the HTBI primer set. TCRdb reprocessed the multiplex PCR reads via MiXCR and lists one record per CDR3 protein. Of nearly 250,000 distinct CDR3 sequences in the sample, roughly 15% were seen once. V was pared by 4 bases and J by 1 base, with 13 bases between. This CDR3 is 15 amino acids long. CDR1 SGHAT and CDR2 FQNNGV come from the germline V gene.

This TCR came from a woman aged 18-35 years with Graves' ophthalmopathy. The chain links TRBV11-2 to TRBJ1-1, with D maybe TRBD1 (5 bases). The sample taken for sequencing was blood. CDR3 coding DNA: TGTGCCAGCAGCTACAGTGGGGCAGGGAACACTGAAGCTTTCTTT. The encoded protein is CASSYSGAGNTEAFF.